The rows below give T cell receptor beta chains drawn from one sample of a study of T cells in Graves' hyperthyroidism and ophthalmopathy. A single record per CDR3 protein comes from TCRdb applying MiXCR to the multiplex PCR reads. Found here are 400,000 or so distinct CDR3 sequences, 13% to 15% of them singletons; the top ten hold around a fifth. Sequences were obtained from blood. The receptors come from a woman aged 25-40 years with Graves' ophthalmopathy. CDR3s include the opening cysteine and the closing phenylalanine or tryptophan. D genes are given only for firm matches. Not all rows give a size; the values are once, few, many and, for expanded clones, a class.

D gene: TRBD1
clone size: many
J gene: TRBJ1-1
V gene: TRBV12-3/TRBV12-4
CDR3 length: 14
CDR3 protein: CASSSYRGATEAFF
CDR3 DNA: TGTGCCAGCAGCTCCTACAGGGGTGCCACTGAAGCTTTCTTT

D gene: .
clone size: many
J gene: TRBJ1-2
V gene: TRBV7-2
CDR3 length: 14
CDR3 protein: CASSRAGGGGGYTF
CDR3 DNA: TGTGCCAGCAGCCGGGCGGGAGGAGGGGGTGGCTACACCTTC

D gene: .
clone size: many
J gene: TRBJ1-2
V gene: TRBV20-1
CDR3 length: 14
CDR3 protein: CSARDGHLNYGYTF
CDR3 DNA: TGCAGTGCTAGGGACGGCCACCTTAACTATGGCTACACCTTC

D gene: .
clone size: few
J gene: TRBJ2-1
V gene: TRBV24-1
CDR3 length: 16
CDR3 protein: CATSDSARVSYNEQFF
CDR3 DNA: TGTGCCACCAGTGATTCCGCCAGGGTCTCCTACAATGAGCAGTTCTTC

D gene: .
clone size: many
J gene: TRBJ2-7
V gene: TRBV5-5
CDR3 length: 13
CDR3 protein: CASSLPTSYEQYF
CDR3 DNA: TGTGCCAGCAGCTTGCCGACCTCCTACGAGCAGTACTTC

D gene: TRBD1
clone size: few
J gene: TRBJ1-3
V gene: TRBV9
CDR3 length: 17
CDR3 protein: CASSVVDRGQGGNTIYF
CDR3 DNA: TGTGCCAGCAGCGTAGTAGACAGGGGGCAAGGTGGAAACACCATATATTTT

D gene: .
clone size: many
J gene: TRBJ2-5
V gene: TRBV2
CDR3 length: 14
CDR3 protein: CASSEALSWETQYF
CDR3 DNA: TGTGCCAGCAGTGAAGCGCTGAGTTGGGAGACCCAGTACTTC

D gene: .
clone size: many
J gene: TRBJ2-7
V gene: TRBV20-1
CDR3 length: 11
CDR3 protein: CSAIWLYEQYF
CDR3 DNA: TGCAGTGCTATCTGGCTGTACGAGCAGTACTTC

D gene: .
clone size: few
J gene: TRBJ2-5
V gene: TRBV6-1
CDR3 length: 13
CDR3 protein: CASRPLGRETQYF
CDR3 DNA: TGTGCCAGCAGACCTCTAGGGAGGGAGACCCAGTACTTC

D gene: TRBD2
clone size: many
J gene: TRBJ2-6
V gene: TRBV2
CDR3 length: 18
CDR3 protein: CASRGEGSLVSGANVLTF
CDR3 DNA: TGTGCCAGCAGGGGGGAGGGCAGTTTGGTATCTGGGGCCAACGTCCTGACTTTC

D gene: .
clone size: .
J gene: TRBJ2-3
V gene: TRBV2
CDR3 length: 11
CDR3 protein: CASRGIHTQYF
CDR3 DNA: TGTGCCAGCAGGGGGATTCATACGCAGTATTTT

D gene: .
clone size: .
J gene: TRBJ2-1
V gene: TRBV6-2/TRBV6-3
CDR3 length: 15
CDR3 protein: CASSYVRSSYNEQFF
CDR3 DNA: TGTGCCAGCAGTTACGTCAGGAGCTCCTACAATGAGCAGTTCTTC

D gene: .
clone size: .
J gene: TRBJ1-3
V gene: TRBV12-3/TRBV12-4
CDR3 length: 15
CDR3 protein: CASSLAAVGGNTIYF
CDR3 DNA: TGTGCCAGCAGTTTAGCGGCGGTAGGTGGAAACACCATATATTTT

D gene: .
clone size: .
J gene: TRBJ1-6
V gene: TRBV20-1
CDR3 length: 14
CDR3 protein: CSANIQGYNSPLHF
CDR3 DNA: TGCAGTGCTAATATACAGGGTTATAATTCACCCCTCCACTTT

D gene: TRBD2
clone size: few
J gene: TRBJ2-7
V gene: TRBV7-3
CDR3 length: 15
CDR3 protein: CASSLGLAGNYEQYF
CDR3 DNA: TGTGCCAGCAGCTTAGGACTAGCGGGGAACTACGAGCAGTACTTC

D gene: TRBD2
clone size: many
J gene: TRBJ2-3
V gene: TRBV5-5
CDR3 length: 16
CDR3 protein: CASSIGLAGGTDTQYF
CDR3 DNA: TGTGCCAGCAGCATTGGACTAGCGGGGGGCACAGATACGCAGTATTTT

D gene: .
clone size: .
J gene: TRBJ1-5
V gene: TRBV20-1
CDR3 length: 15
CDR3 protein: CSARGGPGGYQPQHF
CDR3 DNA: TGCAGTGCCAGAGGGGGACCTGGTGGTTATCAGCCCCAGCATTTT

D gene: .
clone size: many
J gene: TRBJ2-3
V gene: TRBV2
CDR3 length: 12
CDR3 protein: CASSRAADTQYF
CDR3 DNA: TGTGCCAGCAGTCGAGCGGCAGATACGCAGTATTTT

D gene: TRBD2
clone size: many
J gene: TRBJ2-1
V gene: TRBV11-2
CDR3 length: 15
CDR3 protein: CASSLRLADPNEQFF
CDR3 DNA: TGTGCCAGCAGCTTAAGACTAGCGGACCCCAATGAGCAGTTCTTC

D gene: .
clone size: many
J gene: TRBJ1-3
V gene: TRBV13
CDR3 length: 16
CDR3 protein: CASSHRDTFPGNTIYF
CDR3 DNA: TGTGCCAGCAGCCACCGGGACACTTTCCCTGGAAACACCATATATTTT

D gene: .
clone size: few
J gene: TRBJ2-2
V gene: TRBV20-1
CDR3 length: 11
CDR3 protein: CSVRGTGELFF
CDR3 DNA: TGCAGTGTCCGGGGCACCGGGGAGCTGTTTTTT

D gene: TRBD1
clone size: many
J gene: TRBJ1-4
V gene: TRBV12-3/TRBV12-4
CDR3 length: 13
CDR3 protein: CASSLQGAEKLFF
CDR3 DNA: TGTGCCAGCAGTTTACAGGGGGCTGAAAAACTGTTTTTT

D gene: TRBD1
clone size: .
J gene: TRBJ2-7
V gene: TRBV2
CDR3 length: 17
CDR3 protein: CASRPGTGGMRSYEQYF
CDR3 DNA: TGTGCCAGCAGGCCCGGGACAGGGGGAATGCGCTCCTACGAGCAGTACTTC

D gene: .
clone size: many
J gene: TRBJ2-2
V gene: TRBV20-1
CDR3 length: 14
CDR3 protein: CSATPLTSTGELFF
CDR3 DNA: TGCAGTGCTACTCCCTTAACTAGCACCGGGGAGCTGTTTTTT

D gene: .
clone size: many
J gene: TRBJ2-1
V gene: TRBV20-1
CDR3 length: 13
CDR3 protein: CSASEPSYNEQFF
CDR3 DNA: TGCAGTGCCTCAGAGCCCTCCTACAATGAGCAGTTCTTC

D gene: .
clone size: few
J gene: TRBJ2-7
V gene: TRBV20-1
CDR3 length: 17
CDR3 protein: CSARDRILGSGSYEQYF
CDR3 DNA: TGCAGTGCTAGAGATCGAATATTGGGTTCAGGGTCCTACGAGCAGTACTTC

D gene: .
clone size: many
J gene: TRBJ1-2
V gene: TRBV5-1
CDR3 length: 13
CDR3 protein: CASSLQGTGGYTF
CDR3 DNA: TGCGCCAGCAGCTTGCAAGGGACCGGGGGCTACACCTTC

D gene: .
clone size: many
J gene: TRBJ2-5
V gene: TRBV2
CDR3 length: 17
CDR3 protein: CASSEARIAATQETQYF
CDR3 DNA: TGTGCCAGCAGTGAAGCAAGGATAGCCGCGACCCAAGAGACCCAGTACTTC

D gene: .
clone size: many
J gene: TRBJ1-3
V gene: TRBV20-1
CDR3 length: 13
CDR3 protein: CSARDFGAGTIYF
CDR3 DNA: TGCAGTGCTAGAGATTTCGGGGCGGGAACCATATATTTT

D gene: .
clone size: many
J gene: TRBJ2-7
V gene: TRBV7-2
CDR3 length: 14
CDR3 protein: CASTIMGVSYEQYF
CDR3 DNA: TGTGCCAGCACCATAATGGGTGTATCCTACGAGCAGTACTTC

D gene: TRBD1
clone size: .
J gene: TRBJ1-1
V gene: TRBV6-1
CDR3 length: 12
CDR3 protein: CASKQQGTEAFF
CDR3 DNA: TGTGCCAGCAAACAACAGGGGACTGAAGCTTTCTTT

D gene: TRBD1
clone size: few
J gene: TRBJ1-6
V gene: TRBV25-1
CDR3 length: 16
CDR3 protein: CASREPQAGGNSPLHF
CDR3 DNA: TGTGCCAGCAGAGAACCTCAAGCAGGGGGAAATTCACCCCTCCACTTT

D gene: TRBD2
clone size: many
J gene: TRBJ2-1
V gene: TRBV4-1
CDR3 length: 16
CDR3 protein: CASSQERGGLGHEQFF
CDR3 DNA: TGCGCCAGCAGCCAAGAGCGGGGGGGCCTTGGGCATGAGCAGTTCTTC

D gene: .
clone size: many
J gene: TRBJ2-7
V gene: TRBV20-1
CDR3 length: 11
CDR3 protein: CSAGQPYEQYF
CDR3 DNA: TGCAGTGCCGGCCAGCCCTACGAGCAGTACTTC

D gene: .
clone size: few
J gene: TRBJ1-1
V gene: TRBV11-2
CDR3 length: 20
CDR3 protein: CASSERFRMRQGPRGTEAFF
CDR3 DNA: TGTGCCAGCAGCGAAAGGTTTAGGATGAGGCAGGGGCCGAGGGGGACTGAAGCTTTCTTT